The T cell receptor beta chain described here comes from a study of cytomegalovirus exposure and HLA in healthy donors. Study results and caveats: Rare TCR sequences dominated, though some public TCRs recurred in many donors. That first-cohort TCR clusters tended to co-occur in the 120 or so validation repertoires was found in a later analysis. Cytomegalovirus association was assigned to more than 150 TCR beta chains.

The V gene end was trimmed by 9 bases and the J gene end by 6 bases; junction bases not matched to a gene: 9. Germline CDR1 MDHEN, CDR2 SYDVKM. CDR3 length: 13 residues. As to this clone: The antigen remains undetermined.

Profiled with immunoSEQ multiplex PCR; TCRdb holds only in-frame clones, not every one. The sample lists more than 110,000 clones; 80% to 90% were seen once. This chain joins TRBV28 and TRBJ1-2; the match to TRBD1 covers 8 bases. This receptor was obtained from a woman under 30 in good health and CMV-seropositive. The sequenced sample consisted of PBMCs. The CDR3 sequence: CASIDRGIDGYTF. The CDR3 bases are TGTGCCAGTATCGACAGGGGAATCGATGGCTACACCTTC.